This section outlines one T cell receptor (beta chain) sequence together with its context. Blood RNA was derived from unsorted whole blood, and germline DNA was extracted too. The CDR3 is 17 residues long. Trimming at V came to 4 bases and at J to 4 bases, leaving 11 bases not matched to a gene. Germline values: CDR1 KGHDR, CDR2 SFDVKD. Priming with a constant-region primer yielded TCR beta cDNA from about 500 ng total RNA. What produced the TCR beta libraries was three nested multiplex PCR rounds using slightly modified ARM-PCR. PCR rounds one and two used TRBV1-TRBV30 forward primers with a C-beta reverse primer for roughly 9 cycles each. MiXCR was run by TCRdb on the multiplex PCR reads, yielding one entry per CDR3 protein. The sample records fewer than 350,000 distinct CDR3 sequences, less than 75% being singletons. This sample was taken from a study of tumor-infiltrating lymphocytes in primary liver carcinoma. On the study more broadly: Surgical resection served as treatment for the primary liver carcinoma of these patients. Roughly 3.65 to 8 million productive TCRbeta reads came from each sample, comparable across tissue types.

The source of this sequence is a man aged 40-55 years with primary liver carcinoma and hepatitis B virus infection. The J gene is TRBJ2-7, the V gene TRBV24-1; 11 bases match TRBD1. Sequencing was performed on peripheral blood. CDR3 sequence (DNA): TGTGCCACCAGTGACCCCTCCGGGACAGGGGGTAGATACGAGCAGTACTTC. This sequence encodes CATSDPSGTGGRYEQYF.